Following are 7 T cell receptor beta chains from one sample sequenced in a study of blood T cell repertoires in COVID-19. Using immunoSEQ multiplex PCR, the repertoire was profiled, and TCRdb retains in-frame clones only, with some absent. Among about 480,000 clones listed, around 87% were seen once. The sample consisted of PBMCs or T cells enriched from blood (not recorded which). All receptors derive from a woman aged 35 to 49 who had recovered from COVID-19.

The chain links TRBV3-1 (or the pseudogene TRBV3-2) to TRBJ1-6; no clear D gene. Trimming cost V 0 bases and J 14 bases, with 14 bases left between them. The CDR3 loop spans 14 amino acids. Germline values: CDR1 LGHDT, CDR2 YNNKEL (reference sequence). The CDR3 DNA reads TGTGCCAGCAGCCAAGATAACCTGGGAGCGGCCCTCCACTTT. Protein: CASSQDNLGAALHF.

The chain carries TRBV5-1 and TRBJ2-1, with 7 bases matching TRBD1. Trimming took 9 bases from V and 0 from J; bases not matched to a gene: 6. Germline CDR1 SGHRS, CDR2 YFSETQ. The CDR3 loop spans 14 amino acids. DNA of the CDR3: TGCGCCACCGCGACAGGGAGCTCCTACAATGAGCAGTTCTTC. Protein product: CATATGSSYNEQFF. Based on the CDR3 plus reference TRBV5-1 and TRBJ2-1, the full variable domain is KAGVTQTPRYLIKTRGQQVTLSCSPISGHRSVSWYQQTPGQGLQFLFEYFSETQRNKGNFPGRFSGRQFSNSRSEMNVSTLELGDSALYLCATATGSSYNEQFFGPGTRLTVL.

V gene TRBV7-2 combines with J gene TRBJ2-7; TRBD1 agrees at 9 bases. The CDR3 has 14 residues. V lost 1 base, J lost 3 bases, and 1 base stayed unmatched. Germline V gives CDR1 SGHTA, CDR2 FQGNSA. The CDR3 nucleotides are TGTGCCAGCAGCTTAGACAGGGGGCTCTACGAGCAGTACTTC. This codes for CASSLDRGLYEQYF.

This clone turned up a few times. The chain carries TRBV11-2 and TRBJ1-1; D might be TRBD1 (6 bases). The CDR3 loop spans 14 amino acids. Germline CDR1 reads SGHAT; CDR2 reads FQNNGV. V was cut by 2 bases and J by 0 bases, with 7 bases left in between. CDR3 nucleotide sequence: TGTGCCAGCAGCTTACAGGGGTTGAACACTGAAGCTTTCTTT. Amino acids: CASSLQGLNTEAFF.

This sequence joins TRBV29-1 and TRBJ2-7, with D tentatively TRBD2 (5 bases). Looked up from germline, CDR1 is SQVTM and CDR2 is ANQGSEA. CDR3 length equals 13 residues. The V end was cut by 4 bases, the J end by 6 bases, with 16 bases between. CDR3 coding DNA: TGCAGCGTTGCCCTGGAGAGGGTAGGCGAGCAGTACTTC. It is translated as CSVALERVGEQYF.

The chain couples TRBV6-1 to TRBJ1-2; no definite D call. CDR3 length: 13 residues. Trimming removed 4 bases from V and 1 base from J, with 7 bases in between. Germline V CDR1 and CDR2: MNHNS, SASEGT. For the CDR3, the DNA is TGTGCCAGCAGTGGAGCCCTTAACTATGGCTACACCTTC. Translated, it gives CASSGALNYGYTF.

This clone is a singleton in its sample. The chain combines TRBV27 with TRBJ1-6; D is ambiguous. Germline lookup yields CDR1 MNHEY and CDR2 SMNVEV (reference sequence). The CDR3 covers 15 residues. V was shortened by 7 bases and J by 1 base, with 11 bases between the two germline ends. The CDR3 DNA sequence: TGTGCCAGCACCCCCTGGCCGTCCTATAATTCACCCCTCCACTTT. Residues: CASTPWPSYNSPLHF.